The present T cell receptor (beta chain) was sequenced within a study of blood T cell repertoires in COVID-19. Study context: Acute and convalescent COVID-19 samples came from the United States, Italy and Spain. From T cells, B-cell-depleted T cells, or PBMCs came the material, which was cDNA or gDNA.

The repertoire was sequenced with immunoSEQ multiplex PCR; TCRdb's copy has only in-frame clones and lacks some. The sample has some 150,000 clones; about 85% are singletons. Germline loops: CDR1 SNHLY, CDR2 FYNNEI. V was shortened by 7 bases and J by 4 bases, with 14 bases between the two germline ends. The CDR3 totals 14 residues. This TCR came from a woman aged 65 to 85 with acute or convalescent COVID-19. This chain joins TRBV2 and TRBJ1-5; perhaps TRBD1 as D (6 bases). The sample comprised peripheral blood. CDR3 loop: CASKTMRGNQPQHF. The CDR3 coding sequence is TGTGCCAGCAAAACAATGAGGGGGAATCAGCCCCAGCATTTT.